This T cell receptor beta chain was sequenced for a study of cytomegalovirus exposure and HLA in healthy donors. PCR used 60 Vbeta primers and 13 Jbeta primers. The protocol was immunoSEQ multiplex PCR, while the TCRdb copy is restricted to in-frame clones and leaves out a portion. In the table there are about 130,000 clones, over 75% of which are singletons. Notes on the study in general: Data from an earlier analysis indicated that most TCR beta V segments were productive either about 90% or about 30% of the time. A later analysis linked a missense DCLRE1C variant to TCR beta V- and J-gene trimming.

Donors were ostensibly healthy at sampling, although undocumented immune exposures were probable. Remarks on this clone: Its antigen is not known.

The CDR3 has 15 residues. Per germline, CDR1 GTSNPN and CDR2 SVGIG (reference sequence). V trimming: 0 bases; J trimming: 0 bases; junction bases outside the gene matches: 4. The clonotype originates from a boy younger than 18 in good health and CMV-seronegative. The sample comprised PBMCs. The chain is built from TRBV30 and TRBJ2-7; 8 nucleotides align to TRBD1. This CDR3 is CAWSVGDRYSYEQYF. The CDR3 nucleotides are TGTGCCTGGAGTGTAGGGGACAGGTACTCCTACGAGCAGTACTTC.